Listed below are T cell receptor beta chains from one sample, sequenced in a study of blood T cell repertoires in COVID-19. Some clones are missing from TCRdb's copy, which holds only in-frame ones; the method was immunoSEQ multiplex PCR. The sample lists 200,000 to 250,000 clones, 88% occurring once. The specimen sequenced was PBMCs or T cells enriched from blood (not recorded which). The receptors were gathered from a woman between 25 and 40 years old who had been exposed to COVID-19. The CDR3 runs from the conserved cysteine through the conserved F or W. Fields, in order: J gene, V gene, CDR3 protein.

J: TRBJ1-5
V: TRBV4-1
CDR3: CASSQGVGTGVSNQPQHF

J: TRBJ2-5
V: TRBV9
CDR3: CASSVVGGAGETQYF

J: TRBJ1-2
V: TRBV4-1
CDR3: CASSQVYKGWDRATLYGYTF

J: TRBJ2-1
V: TRBV3-1/TRBV3-2
CDR3: CASSQEGGPEDEQFF

J: TRBJ2-2
V: TRBV5-4
CDR3: CASSPVNTGELFF

J: TRBJ2-5
V: TRBV7-6
CDR3: CASSLRLAGEGETQYF

J: TRBJ1-4
V: TRBV5-4
CDR3: CASSLRGQTNEKLFF

J: TRBJ2-5
V: TRBV9
CDR3: CASSSQAGGEETQYF

J: TRBJ1-1
V: TRBV19
CDR3: CASSTLNTEAFF

J: TRBJ2-1
V: TRBV5-4
CDR3: CASSPGLDSYNEQFF

J: TRBJ2-1
V: TRBV15
CDR3: CATSRDLDEQFF

J: TRBJ2-1
V: TRBV5-1
CDR3: CASSFSSSGRAYNEQFF

J: TRBJ2-7
V: TRBV19
CDR3: CARPRSPQSYEQYF

J: TRBJ2-3
V: TRBV29-1
CDR3: CSVERNLAGTDTQYF

J: TRBJ2-6
V: TRBV16
CDR3: CASSHQSPGANVLTF

J: TRBJ2-1
V: TRBV3-1/TRBV3-2
CDR3: CASSQDEAGANEQFF